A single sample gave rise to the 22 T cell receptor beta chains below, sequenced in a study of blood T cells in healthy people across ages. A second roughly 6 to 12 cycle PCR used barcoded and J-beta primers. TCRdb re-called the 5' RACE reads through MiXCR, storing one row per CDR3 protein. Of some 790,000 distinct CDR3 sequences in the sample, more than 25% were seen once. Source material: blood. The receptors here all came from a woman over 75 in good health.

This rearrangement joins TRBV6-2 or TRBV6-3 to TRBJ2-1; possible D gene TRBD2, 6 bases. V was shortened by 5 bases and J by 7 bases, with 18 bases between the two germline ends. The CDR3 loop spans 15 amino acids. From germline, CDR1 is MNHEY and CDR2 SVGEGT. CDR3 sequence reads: CASSQPGLPLNEQFF. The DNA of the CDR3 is TGTGCCAGCAGTCAACCGGGACTCCCTTTGAATGAGCAGTTCTTC.

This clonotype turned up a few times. The CDR3 nucleotides read TGCAGCGTTGATTCATCGAGGACAGGTGAAGCTTTCTTT. It codes for CSVDSSRTGEAFF. The rearrangement uses TRBV29-1 and TRBJ1-1; 7 bases line up with TRBD1. Germline values: CDR1 SQVTM, CDR2 ANQGSEA. V dropped 3 bases and J dropped 7; count of bases not matched to a gene: 8. This CDR3 is built from 13 residues.

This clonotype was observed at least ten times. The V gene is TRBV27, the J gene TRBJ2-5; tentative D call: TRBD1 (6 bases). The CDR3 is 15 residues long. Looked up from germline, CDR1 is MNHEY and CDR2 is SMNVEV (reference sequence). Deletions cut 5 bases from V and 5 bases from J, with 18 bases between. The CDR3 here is CASSLKSTGSETQYF. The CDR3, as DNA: TGTGCCAGCAGTCTTAAATCCACAGGGTCCGAGACCCAGTACTTC.

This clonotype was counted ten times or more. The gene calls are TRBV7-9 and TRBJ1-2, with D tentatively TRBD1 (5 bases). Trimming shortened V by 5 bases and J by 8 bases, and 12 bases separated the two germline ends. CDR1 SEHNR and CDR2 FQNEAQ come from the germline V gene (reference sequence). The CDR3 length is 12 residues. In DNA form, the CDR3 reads TGTGCCAGCAGCCAGGGAAGGGTGGGCTACACCTTC. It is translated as CASSQGRVGYTF.

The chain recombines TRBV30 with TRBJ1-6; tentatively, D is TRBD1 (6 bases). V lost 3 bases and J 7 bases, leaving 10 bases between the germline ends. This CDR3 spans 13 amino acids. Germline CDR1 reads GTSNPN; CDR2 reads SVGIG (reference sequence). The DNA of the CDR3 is TGTGCCTGGAGCCGGGACACCAATTCACCCCTCCACTTT. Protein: CAWSRDTNSPLHF.

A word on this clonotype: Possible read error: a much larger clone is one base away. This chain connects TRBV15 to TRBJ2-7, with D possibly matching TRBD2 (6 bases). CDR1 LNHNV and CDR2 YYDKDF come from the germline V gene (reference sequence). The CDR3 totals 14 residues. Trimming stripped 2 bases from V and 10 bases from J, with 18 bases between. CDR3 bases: TGTGCCACCAGCAGATTAGCGGTCCAAGAGGCCCAGTACTTC. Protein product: CATSRLAVQEAQYF.

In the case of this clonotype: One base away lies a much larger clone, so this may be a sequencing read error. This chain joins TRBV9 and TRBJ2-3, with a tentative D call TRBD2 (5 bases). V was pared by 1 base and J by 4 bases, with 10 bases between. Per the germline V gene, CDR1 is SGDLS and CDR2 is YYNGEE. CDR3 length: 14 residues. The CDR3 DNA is TGTGCCAGCAGCGTAACGGGATACGCAGATACGCAGTATTTT. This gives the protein CASSVTGYADTQYF.

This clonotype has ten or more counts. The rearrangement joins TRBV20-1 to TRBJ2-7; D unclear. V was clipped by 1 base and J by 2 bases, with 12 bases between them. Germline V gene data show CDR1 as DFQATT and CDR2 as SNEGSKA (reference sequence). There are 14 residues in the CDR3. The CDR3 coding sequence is TGCAGTGCTAGAGGAGAACACCGCACCTACGAGCAGTACTTC. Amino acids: CSARGEHRTYEQYF.

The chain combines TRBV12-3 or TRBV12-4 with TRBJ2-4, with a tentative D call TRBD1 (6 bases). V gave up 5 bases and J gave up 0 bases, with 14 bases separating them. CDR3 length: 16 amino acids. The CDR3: CASSDRQALAKNIQYF. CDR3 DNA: TGTGCCAGCAGTGATCGACAGGCTCTAGCCAAAAACATTCAGTACTTC.

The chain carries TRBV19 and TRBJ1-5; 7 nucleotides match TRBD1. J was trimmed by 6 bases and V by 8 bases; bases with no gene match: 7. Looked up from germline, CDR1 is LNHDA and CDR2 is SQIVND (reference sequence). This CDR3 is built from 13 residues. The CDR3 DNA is TGTGCCAGTCGACAGGGAGAATTTCAGCCCCAGCATTTT. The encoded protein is CASRQGEFQPQHF.

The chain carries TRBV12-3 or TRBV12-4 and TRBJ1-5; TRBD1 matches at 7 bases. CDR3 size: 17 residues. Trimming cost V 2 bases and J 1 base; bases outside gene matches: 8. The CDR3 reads CASSLPLAGGSNQPQHF. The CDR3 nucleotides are TGTGCCAGCAGTTTACCCCTCGCAGGGGGAAGCAATCAGCCCCAGCATTTT.

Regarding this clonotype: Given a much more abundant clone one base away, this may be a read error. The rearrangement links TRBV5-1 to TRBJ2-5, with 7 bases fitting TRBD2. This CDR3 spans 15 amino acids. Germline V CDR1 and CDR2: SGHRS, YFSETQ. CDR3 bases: TGCGTCAGCAGCCCGGGACTACAGTACCAAGAGACCCAGTACTTC. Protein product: CVSSPGLQYQETQYF.

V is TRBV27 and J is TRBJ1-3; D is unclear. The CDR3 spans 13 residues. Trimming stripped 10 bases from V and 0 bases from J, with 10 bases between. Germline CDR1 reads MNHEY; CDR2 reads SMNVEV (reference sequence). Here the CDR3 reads CAIETNSGNTIYF. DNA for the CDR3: TGTGCCATCGAGACGAACTCTGGAAACACCATATATTTT.

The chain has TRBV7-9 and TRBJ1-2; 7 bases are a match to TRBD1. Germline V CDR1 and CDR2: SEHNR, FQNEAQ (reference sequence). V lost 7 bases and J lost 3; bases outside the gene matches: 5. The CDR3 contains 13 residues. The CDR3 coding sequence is TGTGCCAGCACAAAAACAGGGGACTATGGCTACACCTTC. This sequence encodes CASTKTGDYGYTF.

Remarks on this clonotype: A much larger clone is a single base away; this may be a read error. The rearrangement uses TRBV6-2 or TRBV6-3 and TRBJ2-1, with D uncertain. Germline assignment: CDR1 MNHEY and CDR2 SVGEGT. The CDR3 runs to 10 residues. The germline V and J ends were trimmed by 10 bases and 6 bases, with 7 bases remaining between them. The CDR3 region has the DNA TGTGCCAACGGAACCAATGAGCAGTTCTTC. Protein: CANGTNEQFF.

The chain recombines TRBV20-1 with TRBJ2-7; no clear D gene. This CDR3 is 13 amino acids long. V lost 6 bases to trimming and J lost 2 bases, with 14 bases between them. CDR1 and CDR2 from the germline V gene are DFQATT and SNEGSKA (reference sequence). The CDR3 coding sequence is TGCAGTGCGAAGGACGTTTACCCCTACGAGCAGTACTTC. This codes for CSAKDVYPYEQYF.

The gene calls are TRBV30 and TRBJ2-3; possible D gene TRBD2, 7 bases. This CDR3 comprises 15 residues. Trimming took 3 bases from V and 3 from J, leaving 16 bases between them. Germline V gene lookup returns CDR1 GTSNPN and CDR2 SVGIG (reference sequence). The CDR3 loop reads CAWSYWTAGTDTQYF. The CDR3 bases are TGTGCCTGGAGCTATTGGACAGCGGGAACAGATACGCAGTATTTT.

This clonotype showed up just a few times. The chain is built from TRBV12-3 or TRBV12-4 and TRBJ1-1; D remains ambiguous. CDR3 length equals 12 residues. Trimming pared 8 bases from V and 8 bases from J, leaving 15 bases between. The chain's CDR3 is CASFSWGSEAFF. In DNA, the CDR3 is TGTGCCAGCTTTAGTTGGGGATCGGAAGCTTTCTTT.

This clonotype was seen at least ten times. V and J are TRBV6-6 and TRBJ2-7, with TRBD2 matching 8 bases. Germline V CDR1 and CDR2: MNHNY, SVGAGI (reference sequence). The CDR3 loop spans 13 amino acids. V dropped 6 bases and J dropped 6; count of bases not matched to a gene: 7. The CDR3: CASSPGGPPEQYF. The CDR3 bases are TGTGCCAGCAGCCCGGGGGGGCCTCCCGAGCAGTACTTC.

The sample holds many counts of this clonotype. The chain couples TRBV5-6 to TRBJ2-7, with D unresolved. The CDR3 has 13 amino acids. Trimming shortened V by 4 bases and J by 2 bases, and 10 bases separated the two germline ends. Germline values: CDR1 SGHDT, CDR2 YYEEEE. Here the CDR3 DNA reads TGTGCCAGCAGCGAGACTGGGACCTACGAGCAGTACTTC. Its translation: CASSETGTYEQYF.

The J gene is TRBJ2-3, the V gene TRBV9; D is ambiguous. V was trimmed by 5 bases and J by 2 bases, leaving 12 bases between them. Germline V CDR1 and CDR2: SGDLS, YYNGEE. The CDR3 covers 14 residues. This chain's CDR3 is CASSSTNPTDTQYF. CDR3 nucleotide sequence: TGTGCCAGCAGTAGCACAAACCCCACAGATACGCAGTATTTT.

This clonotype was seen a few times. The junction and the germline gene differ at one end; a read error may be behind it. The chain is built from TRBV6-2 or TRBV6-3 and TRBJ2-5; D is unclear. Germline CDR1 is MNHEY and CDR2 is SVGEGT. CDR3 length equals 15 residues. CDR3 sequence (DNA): TGTGCCAGCAGTTACTCTGTCTCCTGGCAAGGGACCCAGTACTTC. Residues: CASSYSVSWQGTQYF.